Listed here are 5 T cell receptor beta chains from one sample, sequenced in a study of blood T cell repertoires in COVID-19. Sequencing used immunoSEQ multiplex PCR; TCRdb keeps in-frame clones, though not all of them. This sample carries about 240,000 clones, approximately 80% of them seen once, and the ten largest clones take more than 8%. The sample comprised peripheral blood. The receptors shown here come from a woman older than 75 with acute or convalescent COVID-19.

This rearrangement joins TRBV7-8 to TRBJ2-2, with 10 bases matching TRBD2. CDR3 length: 20 residues. The J segment lost 4 bases and the V segment lost 0 bases, leaving 14 bases of the junction unmatched. Per the germline V gene, CDR1 is SGHVS and CDR2 is FQNEAQ. In DNA, the CDR3 is TGTGCCAGCAGCTTAGCCCCAGCGTTTAGCGGGGGGTGGGGCACCGGGGAGCTGTTTTTT. It encodes CASSLAPAFSGGWGTGELFF.

The chain joins TRBV7-3 to TRBJ2-2; D gene uncertain. This CDR3 is 13 amino acids long. CDR1 and CDR2 from the germline V gene are SGHTA and FQGTGA. V was clipped by 2 bases and J by 4 bases, with 5 bases between them. CDR3: CASSLQVTGELFF. CDR3 DNA: TGTGCCAGCAGCTTACAGGTCACCGGGGAGCTGTTTTTT.

The V call is TRBV7-2, the J call TRBJ2-6, with a tentative D call TRBD2 (5 bases). The CDR3 spans 17 residues. V was pared by 5 bases and J by 0 bases, with 14 bases between. CDR1 SGHTA and CDR2 FQGNSA come from the germline V gene. The CDR3 region is CASSPRTVGSGANVLTF. Here the CDR3 DNA reads TGTGCCAGCAGCCCCCGGACTGTGGGCTCTGGGGCCAACGTCCTGACTTTC.

The rearrangement joins TRBV28 to TRBJ2-7; 8 nucleotides agree with TRBD1. Trimming removed 6 bases from V and 3 bases from J; junction bases left unmatched: 4. This CDR3 contains 13 residues. Germline lookup yields CDR1 MDHEN and CDR2 SYDVKM. This chain's CDR3 is CASRGQALYEQYF. The CDR3 DNA reads TGTGCCAGCAGGGGACAGGCCCTCTACGAGCAGTACTTC.

The chain employs TRBV3-1 (or the pseudogene TRBV3-2) and TRBJ2-2; D ambiguous. Germline CDR1 and CDR2: LGHDT and YNNKEL (reference sequence). The CDR3 runs 16 residues. The ends were cut back, 0 bases at V and 7 bases at J, with 15 bases in the middle. The CDR3 DNA sequence: TGTGCCAGCAGCCAAGATGTACCTCAAGCGTACGGGGAGCTGTTTTTT. It codes for CASSQDVPQAYGELFF.